This T cell receptor (beta chain) is from a study of cytomegalovirus exposure and HLA in healthy donors (dated by TCRdb to the late 2010s). Regarding the study in general: In an earlier analysis of 587 of the donors, about 260 Gb of sequence data and 95 million to 130 million unique TCR beta sequences from roughly 190 million T cells were reported. An early release that covered fewer than 750 HLA-typed donors contained about 290 gigabases of sequencing data and some 87 million unique TCR sequences. Of the approximately 400 genotyped donors, about 80% fell in the genetic ancestry cluster associated with self-reported Caucasian donors. The study was designed to test whether signatures of past pathogen exposure could be identified by cataloging public T cell receptors. The study used immunosequencing to profile the T cell repertoires of 666 subjects and linked those repertoires to cytomegalovirus serostatus. In addition to the first cohort of 666 subjects, a separate validation cohort of some 120 different subjects was used. To predict cytomegalovirus infection status, the study combined high-throughput TCR immunosequencing, statistical association of individual TCRs with disease status, and machine learning. A later analysis re-examined previously published TCR beta repertoires from 500 to 700 donors and added high-resolution HLA genotyping to investigate patterns of TCR occurrence. Rather than using new phenotypic data, the later analysis identified candidate immune exposures from TCR beta sequences and from how often those sequences occurred across donors. To decide whether each TCR beta V gene segment behaved as functional or pseudogenic, an earlier analysis of some 600 of the donors relied on high-throughput TCR beta sequencing. Alongside the repertoire data, information on donor age, sex, ethnicity and CMV serostatus was compiled. A later genetic analysis took genome-wide SNP genotypes for about 55% of the 666 donors and used that subset as a discovery cohort. All discovery cohort repertoires had been generated on a single sequencing platform. Class I and class II HLA loci were covered by the typing at four-digit resolution. The number of typed donors differed by locus: about 629-640 for A, B, C, DRB1 and DQB1; 500 to 550 for DQA1; 606 for DPA1; and about 450 for DPB1. About five DR-DQ haplotypes were treated as single units for association and clustering because of strong linkage in the cohort. Among about 360 genotyped donors of the cohort, an average of approximately 240,000 unique TCR beta nucleotide sequences were sequenced per donor, roughly 20% of them non-productive.

Reading from cysteine to phenylalanine, the CDR3 counts 14 amino acids. The read is trimmed to its CDR3 DNA, 42 bases read in frame from base 1. Compared with germline, V lacks 3 bases and J lacks 2 bases; bases without a gene match: 4. The germline V gene (reference sequence) sets CDR1 to GTSNPN and CDR2 to SVGIG. Study-level results and caveats: Compared with equally common non-associated chains, HLA-associated TCR beta chains in a later analysis were more clonally expanded and had lower generation probabilities. It was suggested by the authors that the approach could potentially be generalized to other disease states and immunological phenotypes. The sequencing pipeline was judged likely to have produced a cluster of highly shared sequence variants as a technical artifact. The 87-base-pair reads could not distinguish some IMGT-functional V segments, including TRBV6-2 and TRBV6-3, so those segments were excluded. When HLA alleles, especially DR and DQ, strongly co-occurred, TCR associations were difficult to assign to individual alleles. For the cohort, immune exposure information was limited to CMV serostatus. An association between a missense DCLRE1C variant and V-gene and J-gene trimming of TCR beta chains was found in a later genetic analysis and replicated in an independent cohort. The study gave a list of 150 to 200 TCR beta chains associated with cytomegalovirus. The cohort was sequenced for TCR beta chains only, and without alpha or paired-chain data the features that could be detected were limited. In both the original and validation cohorts, the classifier was reported to diagnose cytomegalovirus status with high specificity and sensitivity. Broadly in line with IMGT annotations, most TCR beta V segments showed up in productive rearrangements about 87% or about 30% of the time in an earlier analysis of roughly 590 of the donors. A further reported finding was that TCR beta sequences accurately predicted the HLA-A and HLA-B alleles for most subjects in the first cohort. Because HLA typing was unavailable for some donors at each locus, only the typed subset was used in association tests. Presence/absence analyses assumed roughly uniform sequencing depth across donors, an assumption that may not hold. Several of the top co-occurrence clusters appeared to be linked to parvovirus B19, influenza, CMV and Epstein-Barr virus, according to a later analysis. A later analysis found that TCR association rates varied across HLA loci, with DRB1 alleles showing the most associated TCRs and HLA-C alleles the fewest. According to a later analysis, most CMV-associated TCR beta chains appeared to be HLA-restricted, and the HLA associations seemed to be driven largely by CMV exposure. According to a later genetic analysis, donors in an Asian-associated ancestry cluster had fewer N-insertions in productive TCRs than the approximately 670-donor mean. Across donors, most TCR sequences were observed very rarely, whereas some public TCRs were present in many individuals. A few of the identified cytomegalovirus-associated TCR beta chains were confirmed in vitro to be specific for cytomegalovirus antigens. Because counts were too low, about 18 rarely observed V segments, including chromosome 9 orphons, were left out of the earlier analysis of 500 to 750 of the donors. A later analysis associated approximately 17,000 TCR beta sequences with specific HLA alleles at a false discovery rate of 0.05. Correlated functional status among segregating V segments might reflect linkage disequilibrium, but an unknown experimental factor could not be ruled out.

The method was the immunoSEQ multiplex PCR assay. A mixture of 60 forward primers for TCR Vbeta segments and 13 reverse primers for TCR Jbeta segments was used in the multiplex PCR. The CDR3 region of rearranged TCR beta genes was amplified from genomic DNA with a multiplex PCR assay. Amplified TCR beta libraries were sequenced as 87-base-pair reads on the Illumina HiSeq System. Turning to the authors' computational methods: A later analysis tallied roughly 76 million unique TCR beta chains across the 600 to 700 repertoires, and approximately 12 million of those chains were shared by two or more donors. Raw reads were error-corrected and collapsed into unique sequences by a nearest-neighbor algorithm in which closely related sequences were merged to remove PCR and sequencing errors. CDR3 sequences were aligned to IMGT reference sequences to assign V, D and J gene segments. For a sequence to be retained, at least a six-nucleotide match to both a V gene segment and a J gene segment was required. A rearrangement was called productive if the CDR3 had no stop codons and remained in frame with V and J, and every other rearrangement was called non-productive. Following IMGT convention, CDR3 was defined as the stretch from the second conserved V-encoded cysteine up to the conserved J-encoded phenylalanine. In an earlier analysis of more than 550 of the donors, sequences lacking an unambiguous match to a single V gene segment were excluded. In an earlier analysis of several hundred of the donors, V segments were called functional above 56.7% productive rearrangements and were called segregating when the between-donor standard deviation exceeded 5%. A statistical classification framework was built to diagnose cytomegalovirus status from the catalog of TCR beta chain sequences. A later analysis assigned V and J genes by comparing TCR nucleotide sequences with IMGT/GENE-DB human TR gene sequences. In a later analysis, CDR3 sequences and most-parsimonious VDJ recombination scenarios were assigned using the TCRdist pipeline. In a later analysis, each TCR beta chain was defined by its CDR3 amino acid sequence together with its V-gene family, and reads without a unique V-gene family were excluded. In a later analysis, a few hundred highly shared, low-generation-probability nucleotide sequences were removed to address suspected cross-contamination and a sequencing artifact. In a later analysis, a clonal expansion index was calculated for each public chain from normalized within-repertoire ranks of inferred template counts. A later analysis computed generation probabilities with a VDJ recombination model fitted to out-of-frame rearrangements, and checked the results against IGoR. Hypergeometric tests were used in a later analysis to score TCR-TCR, TCR-HLA and TCR-CMV co-occurrence, with a repertoire-size bias correction applied to the TCR pairs. A later analysis estimated false discovery rates by permuting HLA or CMV assignments 20 times. A later analysis grouped co-occurring TCRs with DBSCAN, adding TCRdist sequence similarity when clustering within HLA-allele-positive subsets. Repertoires with fewer than 30,000 or more than 120,000 public chains, plus five repertoires with anomalous nucleotide sharing, were excluded from co-occurrence clustering. Imported from immuneACCESS, the table was reduced by TCRdb to in-frame sequences with V and J called. These copies leave out some clones; in studies compared against another copy, an unresolved V gene accounts for under half, and the cause of the remainder is not known. V and J calls and clone size are those listed in that table; D and trimming were worked out from the DNA. The sample profile shows over 150,000 clones; about 81% of them were found once. Of the sample, less than 1% falls within the top ten clones.

Notes on this clone: What antigen it recognizes has not been identified. Base qualities are not provided; no much larger clone lies one nucleotide away.

The cohort comprised 710 or so healthy bone marrow donors. At the time of sampling, all cohort members were nominally healthy, though unrecorded immune exposures were likely present. The donor tested CMV seropositive and was one of the 289 seropositive cohort members. A peripheral blood sample was collected from each donor, and TCR beta sequencing was performed on peripheral blood mononuclear cells. Genomic DNA was extracted from the blood cell samples with the Qiagen DNeasy Blood Extraction Kit. The TCR originated in a girl aged 2-10 years in good health and CMV-seropositive. The V and J genes are TRBV30 and TRBJ1-2, with 9 bases in between that match TRBD1. The sequenced sample was PBMCs. The DNA sequence is given as TGTGCCTGGAGCGCCGACAGGGGGAACTATGGCTACACCTTC. Protein translation: CAWSADRGNYGYTF. Reference TRBV30 and TRBJ1-2 proteins supply the regions before and after the CDR3; the full variable domain is: SQTIHQWPATLVQPVGSPLSLECTVEGTSNPNLYWYRQAAGRGLQLLFYSVGIGQISSEVPQNLSASRPQDRQFILSSKKLLLSDSGFYLCAWSADRGNYGYTFGSGTRLTVV.